The 5 T cell receptor beta chains below come from one sample, sequenced in a study of graft-versus-host responses after intestinal transplantation. The data were produced by immunoSEQ multiplex PCR, yet TCRdb's version contains in-frame clones alone and is incomplete. The table lists about 97,000 clones, around nine tenths of them singletons. The sample in question was PBMCs, obtained around 68 weeks after intestinal transplant. The receptors stem from a human patient who received an intestinal transplant, so some T cells may come from the graft donor.

The chain combines TRBV6-4 with TRBJ2-1; TRBD2 aligns across 10 bases. CDR1 and CDR2 (germline): MRHNA, SNTAGT. V trimming: 2 bases; J trimming: 7 bases; junction bases outside the gene matches: 5. This CDR3 spans 15 amino acids. CDR3 loop: CASSDLAGAPNEQFF. CDR3 bases: TGTGCCAGCAGTGACCTAGCGGGGGCCCCTAATGAGCAGTTCTTC.

This chain uses TRBV11-2 with TRBJ2-7; 9 bases match TRBD1. CDR1 is SGHAT and CDR2 is FQNNGV in the germline V gene. This CDR3 spans 15 amino acids. Unmatched junction bases numbered 9, after V lost 5 bases and J lost 4 bases. CDR3 nucleotides: TGTGCCAGCAGCCCCGGGACAGGGAAAACATACGAGCAGTACTTC. Encoded protein: CASSPGTGKTYEQYF.

J is TRBJ1-2 and V is TRBV5-5; no clear D. CDR3 length: 13 residues. The germline V gene has CDR1 SGHKS and CDR2 YYEKEE (reference sequence). V was cut by 4 bases and J by 5 bases, with 12 bases left in between. As DNA, the CDR3 is TGTGCCAGCAGCCTGGCAACTGCATATGGCTACACCTTC. Translating it yields CASSLATAYGYTF.

This clone was detected only once. This sequence joins TRBV5-4 and TRBJ1-6; 9 nucleotides line up with TRBD1. The V and J ends lost 3 bases and 10 bases, in that order; junction bases with no gene match: 5. This CDR3 has 14 amino acids. CDR1 and CDR2 from the germline V gene are SGHNT and YYREEE (reference sequence). CDR3 region: CASSYRGLGSPLHF. The CDR3 DNA reads TGTGCCAGCAGCTACAGGGGGCTGGGATCACCCCTCCACTTT. Full variable domain (outside the CDR3, taken from reference TRBV5-4 and TRBJ1-6): ETGVTQSPTHLIKTRGQQVTLRCSSQSGHNTVSWYQQALGQGPQFIFQYYREEENGRGNFPPRFSGLQFPNYSSELNVNALELDDSALYLCASSYRGLGSPLHFGNGTRLTVT.

The rearrangement uses TRBV18 and TRBJ1-6, with TRBD1 identical over 7 bases. After removal of 4 bases from V and 10 bases from J, the junction contained 13 bases not matched to a gene. The CDR3 runs 16 residues. Germline-derived CDR1 and CDR2 are KGHSH and LQKENI. CDR3 bases: TGTGCCAGCTCACGAAATGAACAGGGGATCTCATCACCCCTCCACTTT. It specifies CASSRNEQGISSPLHF.